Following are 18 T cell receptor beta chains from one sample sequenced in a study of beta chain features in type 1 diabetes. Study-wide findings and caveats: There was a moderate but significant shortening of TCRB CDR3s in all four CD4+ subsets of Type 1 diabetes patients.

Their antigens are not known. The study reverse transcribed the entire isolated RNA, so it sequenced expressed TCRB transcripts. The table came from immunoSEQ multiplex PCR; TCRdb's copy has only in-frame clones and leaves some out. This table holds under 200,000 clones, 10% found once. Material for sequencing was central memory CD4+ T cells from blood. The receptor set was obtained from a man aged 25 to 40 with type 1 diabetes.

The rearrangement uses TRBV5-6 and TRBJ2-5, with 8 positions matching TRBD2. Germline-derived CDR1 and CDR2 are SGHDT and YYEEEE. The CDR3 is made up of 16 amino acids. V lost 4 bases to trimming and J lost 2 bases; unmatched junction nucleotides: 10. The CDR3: CASSPLAGGDQETQYF. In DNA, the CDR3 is TGTGCCAGCAGCCCGCTAGCGGGTGGAGATCAAGAGACCCAGTACTTC.

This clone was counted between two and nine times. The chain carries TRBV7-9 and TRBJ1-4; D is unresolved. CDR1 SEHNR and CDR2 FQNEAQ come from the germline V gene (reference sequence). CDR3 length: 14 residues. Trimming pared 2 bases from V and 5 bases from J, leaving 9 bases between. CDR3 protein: CASSLMAGNEKLFF. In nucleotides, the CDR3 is TGTGCCAGCAGCTTAATGGCCGGGAATGAAAAACTGTTTTTT.

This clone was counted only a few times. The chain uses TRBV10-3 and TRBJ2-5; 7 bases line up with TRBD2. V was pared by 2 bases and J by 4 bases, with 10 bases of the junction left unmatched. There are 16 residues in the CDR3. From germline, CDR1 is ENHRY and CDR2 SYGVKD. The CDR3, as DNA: TGTGCCATCAGTGAGCGGGCGGGAGTTTCGGGAGAGACCCAGTACTTC. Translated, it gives CAISERAGVSGETQYF.

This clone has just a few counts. This chain's CDR3 is CASRRDPGGNTEAFF. In DNA, the CDR3 is TGTGCCAGCAGACGGGACCCGGGAGGGAACACTGAAGCTTTCTTT. The chain is built from TRBV9 and TRBJ1-1; perhaps TRBD1 as D (5 bases). Trimming left V 5 bases short and J 1 base short, with 15 bases between. The length of the CDR3 is 15 residues. Per germline, CDR1 SGDLS and CDR2 YYNGEE.

CDR3 amino acids: CASSLTKGALETQYF. In nucleotides, the CDR3 is TGTGCCAGCAGCTTAACGAAGGGGGCCTTAGAGACCCAGTACTTC. The genes are TRBV7-9 and TRBJ2-5, with TRBD1 identical over 7 bases. The V gene's germline CDR1 is SEHNR and CDR2 FQNEAQ (reference sequence). With 2 bases clipped from V and 4 bases from J, the junction kept 7 bases outside the gene matches. This CDR3 region has 15 residues.

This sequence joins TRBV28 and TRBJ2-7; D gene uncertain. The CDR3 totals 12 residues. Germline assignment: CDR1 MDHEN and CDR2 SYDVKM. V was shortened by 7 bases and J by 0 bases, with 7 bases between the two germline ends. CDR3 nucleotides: TGTGCCAGCAAGGAGACCTCCTACGAGCAGTACTTC. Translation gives CASKETSYEQYF. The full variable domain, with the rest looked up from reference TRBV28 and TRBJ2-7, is DVKVTQSSRYLVKRTGEKVFLECVQDMDHENMFWYRQDPGLGLRLIYFSYDVKMKEKGDIPEGYSVSREKKERFSLILESASTNQTSMYLCASKETSYEQYFGPGTRLTVT.

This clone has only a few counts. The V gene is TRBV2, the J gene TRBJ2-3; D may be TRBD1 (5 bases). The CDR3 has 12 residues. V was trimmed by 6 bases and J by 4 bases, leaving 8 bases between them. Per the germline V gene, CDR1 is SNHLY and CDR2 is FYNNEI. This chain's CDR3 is CASSQGADTQYF. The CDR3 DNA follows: TGTGCCAGCAGCCAGGGTGCAGATACGCAGTATTTT.

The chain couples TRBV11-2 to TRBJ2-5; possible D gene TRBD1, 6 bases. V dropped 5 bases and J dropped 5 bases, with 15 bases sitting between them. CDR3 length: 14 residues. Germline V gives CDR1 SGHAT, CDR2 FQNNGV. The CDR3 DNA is TGTGCCAGCAGCCGAAGACAGGTGGGGGAGACCCAGTACTTC. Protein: CASSRRQVGETQYF.

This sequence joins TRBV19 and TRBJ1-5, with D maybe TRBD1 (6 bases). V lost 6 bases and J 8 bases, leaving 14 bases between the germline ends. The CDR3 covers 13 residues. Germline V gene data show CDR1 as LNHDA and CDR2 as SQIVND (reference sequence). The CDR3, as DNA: TGTGCCAGTAGAACAGGGCTGGGAGAGCCCCAGCATTTT. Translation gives CASRTGLGEPQHF.

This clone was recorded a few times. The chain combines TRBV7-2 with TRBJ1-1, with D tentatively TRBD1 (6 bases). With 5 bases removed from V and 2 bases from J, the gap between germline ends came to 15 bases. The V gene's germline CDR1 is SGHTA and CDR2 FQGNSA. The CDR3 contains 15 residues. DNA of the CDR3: TGTGCCAGCAGCCCCGATTCGGACAGAAACACTGAAGCTTTCTTT. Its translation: CASSPDSDRNTEAFF.

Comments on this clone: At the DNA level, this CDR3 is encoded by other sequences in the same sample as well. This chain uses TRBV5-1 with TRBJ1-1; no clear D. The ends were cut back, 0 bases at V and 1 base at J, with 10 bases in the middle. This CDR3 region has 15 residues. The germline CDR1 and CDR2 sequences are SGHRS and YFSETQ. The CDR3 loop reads CASSLEGRRNTEAFF. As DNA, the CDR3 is TGCGCCAGCAGCTTGGAAGGGAGGAGGAACACTGAAGCTTTCTTT.

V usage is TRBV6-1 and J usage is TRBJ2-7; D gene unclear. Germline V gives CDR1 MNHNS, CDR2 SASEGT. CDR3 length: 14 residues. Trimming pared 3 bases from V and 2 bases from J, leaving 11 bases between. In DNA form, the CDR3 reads TGTGCCAGCAGTGATGTTTACCTAACCTACGAGCAGTACTTC. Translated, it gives CASSDVYLTYEQYF.

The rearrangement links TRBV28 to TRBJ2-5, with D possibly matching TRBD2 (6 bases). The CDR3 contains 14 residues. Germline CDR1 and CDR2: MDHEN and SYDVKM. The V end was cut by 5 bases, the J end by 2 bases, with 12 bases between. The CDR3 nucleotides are TGTGCCAGCAGTGGGTGGGGGGATCAAGAGACCCAGTACTTC. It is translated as CASSGWGDQETQYF.

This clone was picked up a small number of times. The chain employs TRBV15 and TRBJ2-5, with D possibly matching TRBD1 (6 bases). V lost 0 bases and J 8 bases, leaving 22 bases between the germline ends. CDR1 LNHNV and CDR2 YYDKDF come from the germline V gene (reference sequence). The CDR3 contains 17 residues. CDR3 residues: CATSRDAMGQHPGTQYF. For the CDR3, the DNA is TGTGCCACCAGCAGAGATGCTATGGGACAACACCCAGGTACCCAGTACTTC. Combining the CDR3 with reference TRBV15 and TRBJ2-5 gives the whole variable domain DAMVIQNPRYQVTQFGKPVTLSCSQTLNHNVMYWYQQKSSQAPKLLFHYYDKDFNNEADTPDNFQSRRPNTSFCFLDIRSPGLGDTAMYLCATSRDAMGQHPGTQYFGPGTRLLVL.

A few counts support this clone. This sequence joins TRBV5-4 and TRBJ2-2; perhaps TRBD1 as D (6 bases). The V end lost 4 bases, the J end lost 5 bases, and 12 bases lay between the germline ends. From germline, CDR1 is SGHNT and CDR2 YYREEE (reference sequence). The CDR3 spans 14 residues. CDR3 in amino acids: CASSTTDRTGELFF. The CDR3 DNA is TGTGCCAGCAGCACAACCGACAGGACCGGGGAGCTGTTTTTT.

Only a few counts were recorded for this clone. CDR3 DNA sequence: TGTGCCAGCAGCTTCGAGGTTGGGAGTCCTGAAGCTTTCTTT. Its protein is CASSFEVGSPEAFF. The chain uses TRBV5-6 and TRBJ1-1, with no clear D. This CDR3 is built from 14 residues. The V end was cut by 2 bases, the J end by 6 bases, with 14 bases between. In germline, CDR1 is SGHDT, CDR2 YYEEEE.

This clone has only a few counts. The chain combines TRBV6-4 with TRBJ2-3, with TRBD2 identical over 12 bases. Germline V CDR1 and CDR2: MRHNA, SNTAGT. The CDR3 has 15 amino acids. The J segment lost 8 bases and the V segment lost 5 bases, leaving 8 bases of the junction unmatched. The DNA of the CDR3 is TGTGCCAGCAGTCCAGCCCTACTAGCGGGAGGTACGCAGTATTTT. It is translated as CASSPALLAGGTQYF.

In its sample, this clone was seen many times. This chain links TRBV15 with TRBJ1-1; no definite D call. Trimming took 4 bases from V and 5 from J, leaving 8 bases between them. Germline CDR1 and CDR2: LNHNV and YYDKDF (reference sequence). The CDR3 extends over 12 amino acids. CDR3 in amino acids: CATSTRETEAFF. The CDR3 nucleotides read TGTGCCACCAGCACGAGGGAAACTGAAGCTTTCTTT.